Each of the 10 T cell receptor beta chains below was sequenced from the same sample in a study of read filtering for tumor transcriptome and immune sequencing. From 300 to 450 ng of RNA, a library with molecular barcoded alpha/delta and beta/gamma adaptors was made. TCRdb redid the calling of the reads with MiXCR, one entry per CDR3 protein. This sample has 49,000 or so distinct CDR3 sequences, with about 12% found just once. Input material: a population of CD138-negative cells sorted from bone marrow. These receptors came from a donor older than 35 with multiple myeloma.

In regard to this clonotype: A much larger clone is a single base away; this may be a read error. The CDR3 nucleotides are TGCAGCGCCCGCGGTGGCACTCAAGAGACCCAGCACTTC. Translated: CSARGGTQETQHF. The genes are TRBV29-1 and TRBJ2-5; D ambiguous. This CDR3 comprises 13 residues. The germline CDR1 and CDR2 sequences are SQVTM and ANQGSEA.

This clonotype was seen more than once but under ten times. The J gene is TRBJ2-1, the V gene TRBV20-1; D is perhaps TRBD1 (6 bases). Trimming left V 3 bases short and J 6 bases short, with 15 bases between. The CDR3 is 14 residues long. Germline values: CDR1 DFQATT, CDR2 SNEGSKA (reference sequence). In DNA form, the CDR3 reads TGCAGTGCTAGGGGACATCCCGGTGGCAATGAGCAGTTCTTC. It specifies CSARGHPGGNEQFF.

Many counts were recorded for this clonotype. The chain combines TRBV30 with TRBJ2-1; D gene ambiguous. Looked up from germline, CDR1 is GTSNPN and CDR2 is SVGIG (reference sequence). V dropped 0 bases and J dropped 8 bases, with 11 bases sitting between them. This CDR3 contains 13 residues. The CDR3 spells CAWSVGGPDEQFF. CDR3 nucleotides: TGTGCCTGGAGTGTAGGCGGTCCCGATGAGCAGTTCTTC.

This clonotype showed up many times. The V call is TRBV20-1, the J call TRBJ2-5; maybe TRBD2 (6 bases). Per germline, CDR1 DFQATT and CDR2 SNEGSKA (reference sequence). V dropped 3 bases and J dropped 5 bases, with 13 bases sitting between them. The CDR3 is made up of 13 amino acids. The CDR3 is CSASDGGAETQYF. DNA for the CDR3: TGCAGTGCTAGTGATGGCGGGGCGGAGACCCAGTACTTC.

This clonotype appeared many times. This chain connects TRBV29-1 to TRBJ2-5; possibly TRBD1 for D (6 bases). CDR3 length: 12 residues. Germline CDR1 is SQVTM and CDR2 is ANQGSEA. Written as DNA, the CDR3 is TGCAGTTCGAGGGCAGGGGAAGAGACCCAGTACTTC. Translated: CSSRAGEETQYF.

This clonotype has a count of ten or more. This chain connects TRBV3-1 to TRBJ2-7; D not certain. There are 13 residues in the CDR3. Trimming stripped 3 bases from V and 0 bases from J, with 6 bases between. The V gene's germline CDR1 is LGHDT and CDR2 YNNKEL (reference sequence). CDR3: CASSQAYSYEQYF. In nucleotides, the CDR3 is TGTGCCAGCAGCCAGGCCTACTCCTACGAGCAGTACTTC.

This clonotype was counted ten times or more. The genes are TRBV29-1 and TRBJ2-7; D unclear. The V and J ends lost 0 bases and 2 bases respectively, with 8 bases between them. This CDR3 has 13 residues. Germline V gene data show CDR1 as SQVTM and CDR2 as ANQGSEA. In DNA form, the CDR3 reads TGCAGCGTTGAAGATGGATCCCCCTACGAGCAGTACTTC. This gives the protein CSVEDGSPYEQYF.

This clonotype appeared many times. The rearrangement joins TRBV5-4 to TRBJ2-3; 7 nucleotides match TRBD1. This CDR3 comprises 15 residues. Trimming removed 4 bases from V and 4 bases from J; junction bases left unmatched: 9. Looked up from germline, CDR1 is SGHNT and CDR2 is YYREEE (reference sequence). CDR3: CASSLPGQQADTQYF. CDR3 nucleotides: TGTGCCAGCAGCCTTCCGGGACAGCAGGCAGATACGCAGTATTTT.

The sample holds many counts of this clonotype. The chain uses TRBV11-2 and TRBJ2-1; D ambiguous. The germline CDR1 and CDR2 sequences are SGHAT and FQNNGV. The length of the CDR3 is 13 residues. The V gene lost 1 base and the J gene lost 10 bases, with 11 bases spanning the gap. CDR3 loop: CASSLVFAEEQFF. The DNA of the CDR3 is TGTGCCAGCAGCTTAGTTTTCGCGGAAGAGCAGTTCTTC. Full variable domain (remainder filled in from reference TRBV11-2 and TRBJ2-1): EAGVAQSPRYKIIEKRQSVAFWCNPISGHATLYWYQQILGQGPKLLIQFQNNGVVDDSQLPKDRFSAERLKGVDSTLKIQPAKLEDSAVYLCASSLVFAEEQFFGPGTRLTVL.

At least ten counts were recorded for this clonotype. CDR3 DNA: TGTGCCACCAGCAGAGATCGGACATATGAGCAGTTCTTC. Protein product: CATSRDRTYEQFF. This chain uses TRBV15 with TRBJ2-1; a weak D match, TRBD1 (5 bases). The CDR3 length is 13 residues. Deletions cut 0 bases from V and 8 bases from J, with 8 bases between. Germline V CDR1 and CDR2: LNHNV, YYDKDF (reference sequence).